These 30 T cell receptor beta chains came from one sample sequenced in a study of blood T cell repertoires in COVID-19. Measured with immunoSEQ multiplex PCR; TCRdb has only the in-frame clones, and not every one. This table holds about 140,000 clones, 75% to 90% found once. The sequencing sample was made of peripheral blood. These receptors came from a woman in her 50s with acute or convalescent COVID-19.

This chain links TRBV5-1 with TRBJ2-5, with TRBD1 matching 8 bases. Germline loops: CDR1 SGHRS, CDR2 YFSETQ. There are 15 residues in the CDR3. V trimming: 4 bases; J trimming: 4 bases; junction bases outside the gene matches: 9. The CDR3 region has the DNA TGCGCCAGCAGCCCAGATGGACAGGGACGAGAGACCCAGTACTTC. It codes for CASSPDGQGRETQYF. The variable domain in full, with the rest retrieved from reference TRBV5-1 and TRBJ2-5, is KAGVTQTPRYLIKTRGQQVTLSCSPISGHRSVSWYQQTPGQGLQFLFEYFSETQRNKGNFPGRFSGRQFSNSRSEMNVSTLELGDSALYLCASSPDGQGRETQYFGPGTRLLVL.

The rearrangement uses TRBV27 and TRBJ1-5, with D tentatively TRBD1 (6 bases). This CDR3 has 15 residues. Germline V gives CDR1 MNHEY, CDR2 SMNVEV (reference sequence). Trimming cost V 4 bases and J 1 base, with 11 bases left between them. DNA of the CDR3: TGTGCCAGCAGTTCACAGGGCAACAGCAATCAGCCCCAGCATTTT. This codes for CASSSQGNSNQPQHF.

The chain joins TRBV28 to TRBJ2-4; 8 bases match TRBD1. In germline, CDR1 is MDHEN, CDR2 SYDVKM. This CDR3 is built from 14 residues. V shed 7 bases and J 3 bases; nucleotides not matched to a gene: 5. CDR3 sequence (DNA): TGTGCCAGCATTGACGACAGGGGCAAAAACATTCAGTACTTC. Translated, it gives CASIDDRGKNIQYF.

CDR3 nucleotide sequence: TGTGCCAGCAGCCAAGGGCAGTACTACAATGAGCAGTTCTTC. It yields the protein CASSQGQYYNEQFF. The chain is built from TRBV3-1 (or the pseudogene TRBV3-2) and TRBJ2-1; D unclear. CDR3 length: 14 amino acids. Trimming cost V 1 base and J 3 bases, with 7 bases left between them. Germline CDR1 LGHDT, CDR2 YNNKEL (reference sequence).

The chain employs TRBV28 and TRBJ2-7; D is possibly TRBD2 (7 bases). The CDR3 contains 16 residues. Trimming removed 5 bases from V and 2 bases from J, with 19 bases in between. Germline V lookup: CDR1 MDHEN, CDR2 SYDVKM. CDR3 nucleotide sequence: TGTGCCAGCAGTCCCTCGGGGGGCCCCTCTACCTACGAGCAGTACTTC. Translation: CASSPSGGPSTYEQYF.

The CDR3 sequence: CSARGGYGYTF. In DNA form, the CDR3 reads TGCAGTGCCCGCGGGGGCTATGGCTACACCTTC. The J gene is TRBJ1-2, the V gene TRBV20-1; D perhaps matches TRBD1 (5 bases). The germline V gene encodes CDR1 DFQATT and CDR2 SNEGSKA (reference sequence). Trimming removed 6 bases at V and 4 bases at J, with 9 bases between. This CDR3 comprises 11 residues.

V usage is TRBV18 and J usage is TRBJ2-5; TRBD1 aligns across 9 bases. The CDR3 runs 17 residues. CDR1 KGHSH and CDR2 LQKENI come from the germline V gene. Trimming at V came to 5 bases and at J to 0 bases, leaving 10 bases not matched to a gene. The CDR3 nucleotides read TGTGCCAGCTCAAGAATCGGGACAGGGAGGTACCAAGAGACCCAGTACTTC. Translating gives CASSRIGTGRYQETQYF.

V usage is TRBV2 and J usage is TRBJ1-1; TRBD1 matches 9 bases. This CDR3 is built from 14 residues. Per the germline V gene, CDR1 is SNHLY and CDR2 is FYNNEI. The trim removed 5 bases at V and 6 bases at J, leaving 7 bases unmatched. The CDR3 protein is CASSRGGTGSEAFF. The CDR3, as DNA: TGTGCCAGCAGTCGGGGCGGGACAGGGTCTGAAGCTTTCTTT.

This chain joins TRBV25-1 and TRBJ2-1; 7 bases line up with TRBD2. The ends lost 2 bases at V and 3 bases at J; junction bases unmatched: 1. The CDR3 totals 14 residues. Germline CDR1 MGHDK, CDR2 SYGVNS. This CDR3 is CASSEGGGYNEQFF. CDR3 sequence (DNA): TGTGCCAGCAGTGAAGGGGGGGGCTACAATGAGCAGTTCTTC.

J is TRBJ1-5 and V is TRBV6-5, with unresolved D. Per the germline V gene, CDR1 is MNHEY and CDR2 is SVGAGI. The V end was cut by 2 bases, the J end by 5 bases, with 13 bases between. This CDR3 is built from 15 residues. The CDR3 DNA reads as TGTGCCAGCAGTTACGACTATCGGCGGGATCAGCCCCAGCATTTT. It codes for CASSYDYRRDQPQHF.

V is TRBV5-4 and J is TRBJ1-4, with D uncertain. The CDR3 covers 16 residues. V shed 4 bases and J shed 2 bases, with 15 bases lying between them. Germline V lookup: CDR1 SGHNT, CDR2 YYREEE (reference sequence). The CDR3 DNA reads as TGTGCCAGCAGCCCGTCAGTGGGCAGGACTAATGAAAAACTGTTTTTT. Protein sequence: CASSPSVGRTNEKLFF.

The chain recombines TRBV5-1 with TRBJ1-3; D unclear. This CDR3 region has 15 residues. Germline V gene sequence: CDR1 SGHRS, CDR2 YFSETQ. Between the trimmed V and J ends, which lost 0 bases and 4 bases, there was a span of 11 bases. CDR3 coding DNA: TGCGCCAGCAGCTTGGCCGGTGCCGCGGGAAACACCATATATTTT. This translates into CASSLAGAAGNTIYF.

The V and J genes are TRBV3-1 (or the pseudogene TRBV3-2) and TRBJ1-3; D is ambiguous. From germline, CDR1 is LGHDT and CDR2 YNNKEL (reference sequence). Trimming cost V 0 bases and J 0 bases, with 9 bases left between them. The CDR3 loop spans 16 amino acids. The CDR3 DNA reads TGTGCCAGCAGCCAAGATGCGAGAATCTCTGGAAACACCATATATTTT. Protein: CASSQDARISGNTIYF.

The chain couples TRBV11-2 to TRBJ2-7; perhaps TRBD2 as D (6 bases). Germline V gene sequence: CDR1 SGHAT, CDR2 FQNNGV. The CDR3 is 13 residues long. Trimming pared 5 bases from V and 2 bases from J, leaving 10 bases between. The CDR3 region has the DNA TGTGCCAGCAGCACGGGACTTCCCTACGAGCAGTACTTC. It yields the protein CASSTGLPYEQYF.

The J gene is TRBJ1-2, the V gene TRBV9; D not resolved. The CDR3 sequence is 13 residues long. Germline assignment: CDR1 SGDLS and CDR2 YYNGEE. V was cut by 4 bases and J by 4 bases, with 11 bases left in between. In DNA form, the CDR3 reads TGTGCCAGCAGCTCTGGAGATCTCTATGGCTACACCTTC. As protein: CASSSGDLYGYTF.

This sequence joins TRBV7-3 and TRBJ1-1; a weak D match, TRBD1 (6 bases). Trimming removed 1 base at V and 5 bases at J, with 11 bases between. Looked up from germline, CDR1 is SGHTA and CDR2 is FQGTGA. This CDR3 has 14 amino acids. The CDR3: CASSLMGAGTEAFF. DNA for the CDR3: TGTGCCAGCAGCTTAATGGGGGCCGGAACTGAAGCTTTCTTT.

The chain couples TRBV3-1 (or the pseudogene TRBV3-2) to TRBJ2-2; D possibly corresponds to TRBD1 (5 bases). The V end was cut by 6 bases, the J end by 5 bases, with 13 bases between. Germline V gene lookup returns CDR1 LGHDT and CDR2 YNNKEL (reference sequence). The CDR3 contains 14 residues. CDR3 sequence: CASRPRDGTGELFF. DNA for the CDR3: TGTGCCAGCAGACCCAGGGATGGGACCGGGGAGCTGTTTTTT.

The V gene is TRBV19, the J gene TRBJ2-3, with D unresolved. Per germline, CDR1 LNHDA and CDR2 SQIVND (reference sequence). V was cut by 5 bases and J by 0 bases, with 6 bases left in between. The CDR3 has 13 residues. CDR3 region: CASSGTSTDTQYF. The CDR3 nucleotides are TGTGCCAGTAGTGGTACTAGCACAGATACGCAGTATTTT.

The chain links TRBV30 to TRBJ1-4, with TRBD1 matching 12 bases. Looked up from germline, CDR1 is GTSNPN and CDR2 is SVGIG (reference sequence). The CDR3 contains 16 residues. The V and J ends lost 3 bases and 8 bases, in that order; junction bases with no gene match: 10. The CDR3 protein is CAWRLHGTGGNEKLFF. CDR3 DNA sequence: TGTGCCTGGAGACTTCATGGGACAGGGGGCAACGAAAAACTGTTTTTT.

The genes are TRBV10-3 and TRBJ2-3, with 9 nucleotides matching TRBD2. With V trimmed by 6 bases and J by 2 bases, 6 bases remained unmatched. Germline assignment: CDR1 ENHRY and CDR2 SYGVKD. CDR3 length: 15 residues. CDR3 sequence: CAISPTSGHTDTQYF. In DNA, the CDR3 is TGTGCCATCAGCCCGACTAGCGGACACACAGATACGCAGTATTTT.

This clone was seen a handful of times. The CDR3 is CASKETGVNTEAFF. The CDR3 DNA reads TGTGCCAGCAAGGAGACAGGGGTGAACACTGAAGCTTTCTTT. This chain uses TRBV27 with TRBJ1-1; 8 bases line up with TRBD1. V lost 7 bases, J lost 0 bases, and 4 bases stayed unmatched. From germline, CDR1 is MNHEY and CDR2 SMNVEV (reference sequence). The CDR3 is 14 residues long.

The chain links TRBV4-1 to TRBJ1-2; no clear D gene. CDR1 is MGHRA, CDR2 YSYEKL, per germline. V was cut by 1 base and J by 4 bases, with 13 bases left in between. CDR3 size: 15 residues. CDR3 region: CASSQGGTAAYGYTF. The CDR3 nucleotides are TGCGCCAGCAGCCAAGGAGGTACGGCTGCCTATGGCTACACCTTC.

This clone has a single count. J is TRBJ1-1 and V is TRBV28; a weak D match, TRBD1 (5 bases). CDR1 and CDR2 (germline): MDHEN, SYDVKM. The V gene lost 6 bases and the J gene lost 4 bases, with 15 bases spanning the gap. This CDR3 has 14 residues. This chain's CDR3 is CASSSGGRLTEAFF. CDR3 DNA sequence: TGTGCCAGCAGCTCCGGGGGACGACTCACTGAAGCTTTCTTT.

CDR3 residues: CASSTPDPGVETQYF. CDR3 DNA sequence: TGTGCCAGCAGCACCCCGGACCCGGGAGTGGAGACCCAGTACTTC. J is TRBJ2-5 and V is TRBV13; perhaps TRBD2 as D (6 bases). Germline CDR1 PRHDT, CDR2 FYEKMQ (reference sequence). CDR3 length: 15 residues. Trimming left V 5 bases short and J 5 bases short, with 18 bases between.

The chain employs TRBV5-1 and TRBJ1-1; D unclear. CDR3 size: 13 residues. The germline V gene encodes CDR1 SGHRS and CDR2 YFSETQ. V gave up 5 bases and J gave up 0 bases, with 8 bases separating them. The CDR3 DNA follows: TGCGCCAGCAGTTCTAGTCTGAACACTGAAGCTTTCTTT. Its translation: CASSSSLNTEAFF.

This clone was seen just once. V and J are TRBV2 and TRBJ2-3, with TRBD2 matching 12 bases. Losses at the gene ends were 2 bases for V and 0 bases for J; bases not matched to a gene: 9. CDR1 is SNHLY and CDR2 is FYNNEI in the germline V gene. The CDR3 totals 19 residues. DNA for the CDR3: TGTGCCAGCAGTGAAATCTGGACTAGCGGGACTACTAGCACAGATACGCAGTATTTT. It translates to CASSEIWTSGTTSTDTQYF. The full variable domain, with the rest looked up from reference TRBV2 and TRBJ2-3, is EPEVTQTPSHQVTQMGQEVILRCVPISNHLYFYWYRQILGQKVEFLVSFYNNEISEKSEIFDDQFSVERPDGSNFTLKIRSTKLEDSAMYFCASSEIWTSGTTSTDTQYFGPGTRLTVL.

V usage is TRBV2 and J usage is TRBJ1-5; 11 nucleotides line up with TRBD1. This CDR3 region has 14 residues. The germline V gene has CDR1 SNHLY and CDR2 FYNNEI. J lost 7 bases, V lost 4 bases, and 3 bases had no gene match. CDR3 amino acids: CASSGTGGWQPQHF. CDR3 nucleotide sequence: TGTGCCAGCAGTGGGACAGGGGGCTGGCAGCCCCAGCATTTT. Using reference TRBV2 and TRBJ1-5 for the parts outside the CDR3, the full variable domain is EPEVTQTPSHQVTQMGQEVILRCVPISNHLYFYWYRQILGQKVEFLVSFYNNEISEKSEIFDDQFSVERPDGSNFTLKIRSTKLEDSAMYFCASSGTGGWQPQHFGDGTRLSIL.

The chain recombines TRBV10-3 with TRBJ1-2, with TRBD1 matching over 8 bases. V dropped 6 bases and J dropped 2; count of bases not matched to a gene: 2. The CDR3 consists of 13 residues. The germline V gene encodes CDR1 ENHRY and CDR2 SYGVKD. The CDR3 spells CAISGQGNYGYTF. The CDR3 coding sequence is TGTGCCATCAGCGGACAGGGAAACTATGGCTACACCTTC.

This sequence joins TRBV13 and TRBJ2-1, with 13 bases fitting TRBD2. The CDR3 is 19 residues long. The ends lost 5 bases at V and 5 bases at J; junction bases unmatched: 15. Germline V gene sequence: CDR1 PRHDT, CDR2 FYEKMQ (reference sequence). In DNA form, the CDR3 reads TGTGCCAGCAGCCCACTACTAGCGGGAGGGCCCTGGGGGCACAATGAGCAGTTCTTC. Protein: CASSPLLAGGPWGHNEQFF.

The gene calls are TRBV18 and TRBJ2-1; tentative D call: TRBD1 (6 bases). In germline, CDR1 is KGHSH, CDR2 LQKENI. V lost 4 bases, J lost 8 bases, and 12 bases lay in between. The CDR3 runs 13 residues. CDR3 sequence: CASSRSRGHEQFF. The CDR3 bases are TGTGCCAGCTCACGGAGCAGGGGCCATGAGCAGTTCTTC.